This record concerns one TCR beta chain sequence. This entry belongs to a study of blood T cell repertoires in COVID-19. Turning to the study itself: Sites in the United States, Italy and Spain provided acute and convalescent COVID-19 samples. In each case, the material was cDNA or gDNA derived from T cells, B-cell-depleted T cells, or PBMCs.

As handled by the study authors: Counts of nucleated cells, estimated from reference gene primer amplification, were obtained. Profiling relied on immunoSEQ multiplex PCR, and the TCRdb table lists in-frame clones only, not all of them. That table is the source of V, J and clone size, and D and trimming were worked out from the DNA. The sample carries some 220,000 clones, around four fifths recorded once. Germline values: CDR1 SGDLS, CDR2 YYNGEE. The CDR3 extends over 14 amino acids. The V and J ends lost 4 bases and 1 base, in that order; junction bases with no gene match: 1. The sequence derives from a woman of 80 years or more with active or convalescent COVID-19. The sequenced material came from peripheral blood. The chain is built from TRBV9 and TRBJ2-3; 9 bases are shared with TRBD2. CDR3: CASSWTSGTDTQYF. In nucleotides, the CDR3 is TGTGCCAGCAGCTGGACTAGCGGCACAGATACGCAGTATTTT.